A selection of T cell receptor beta chains follows, all from one sample in a study of T cell responses to AZD1222 COVID-19 vaccine. Generated by immunoSEQ multiplex PCR, the TCRdb table keeps only in-frame clones and is missing some. The sample has 120,000 or so clones; 92% are singletons. The sample in question was peripheral blood, obtained on day 0 of AZD1222 vaccination. Every receptor here comes from an adult in good health. Both conserved end residues are part of each CDR3. A D gene is named only where the DNA matches it firmly. Clone size is shown for a subset of rows, as once, few, many or a class of expanded clone.

-	-	TRBV7-6	TRBJ2-3	CASSQRFGDSTDTQYF	TGTGCCAGCAGCCAGAGGTTCGGGGACTCCACAGATACGCAGTATTTT
-	-	TRBV4-1	TRBJ1-2	CASSQAWGTPYGYTF	TGCGCCAGCAGCCAAGCTTGGGGAACTCCCTATGGCTACACCTTC
-	-	TRBV6-6	TRBJ1-4	CASSSTFLREKLFF	TGTGCCAGCAGTTCGACGTTCCTGAGGGAAAAACTGTTTTTT
-	-	TRBV6-7	TRBJ2-1	CASRQDRPLRFF	TGTGCCAGCAGACAGGACCGCCCTTTGAGGTTCTTC
-	-	TRBV6-6	TRBJ1-3	CASSSRTLSGNTIYF	TGTGCCAGCAGTTCTAGGACCCTAAGTGGAAACACCATATATTTT
-	TRBD1	TRBV12-3/TRBV12-4	TRBJ1-5	CASNGQENQPQHF	TGTGCCAGCAACGGACAGGAGAATCAGCCCCAGCATTTT
-	-	TRBV3-1/TRBV3-2	TRBJ1-2	CASSQGRGMGFYGYTF	TGTGCCAGCAGCCAAGGTCGCGGCATGGGGTTCTATGGCTACACCTTC
-	TRBD2	TRBV6-1	TRBJ2-2	CASSATSGERGGELFF	TGTGCCAGCAGTGCGACTAGCGGTGAGAGGGGCGGGGAGCTGTTTTTT
few	TRBD1	TRBV5-5	TRBJ1-1	CASSPRTGSMNTEAFF	TGTGCCAGCAGCCCAAGGACAGGATCCATGAACACTGAAGCTTTCTTT
-	TRBD2	TRBV11-2	TRBJ2-1	CASTQGGAGGHNEQFF	TGTGCCAGCACCCAGGGAGGAGCGGGGGGCCATAATGAGCAGTTCTTC
-	TRBD1	TRBV7-2	TRBJ2-1	CASSLLPGGYNEQFF	TGTGCCAGCAGCTTACTTCCAGGGGGATACAATGAGCAGTTCTTC
once	TRBD1	TRBV19	TRBJ1-5	CASSIVVGTGPGRQPQHF	TGTGCCAGTAGTATAGTCGTCGGGACAGGTCCAGGTCGGCAGCCCCAGCATTTT
-	TRBD1	TRBV5-1	TRBJ2-7	CASRPGQGGEQYF	TGCGCCAGCCGTCCGGGACAGGGGGGCGAGCAGTACTTC
-	TRBD1	TRBV5-1	TRBJ2-7	CASSSGTGGLEQYF	TGCGCCAGCAGCTCCGGGACAGGGGGACTCGAGCAGTACTTC
-	-	TRBV23-1	TRBJ2-4	CASSQSGGGPLFKNIQYF	TGCGCCAGCAGTCAATCAGGGGGAGGGCCCCTCTTCAAAAACATTCAGTACTTC
-	-	TRBV28	TRBJ1-5	CASSFGHGNQPQHF	TGTGCCAGCAGTTTCGGCCACGGCAATCAGCCCCAGCATTTT
-	TRBD2	TRBV27	TRBJ2-2	CASSLYSGRAGELFF	TGTGCCAGCAGTCTATATAGCGGGAGGGCCGGGGAGCTGTTTTTT
few	-	TRBV9	TRBJ1-4	CASSYKGATNEKLFF	TGTGCCAGCAGCTATAAGGGTGCAACTAATGAAAAACTGTTTTTT
-	TRBD1	TRBV5-1	TRBJ2-1	CASSLTGGSYNEQFF	TGCGCCAGCAGCTTAACAGGGGGCTCCTACAATGAGCAGTTCTTC
once	-	TRBV5-1	TRBJ1-1	CASSLVPGPNTEAFF	TGCGCCAGCAGCTTGGTTCCGGGGCCGAACACTGAAGCTTTCTTT
-	TRBD2	TRBV6-5	TRBJ2-5	CASSYGDGRRETQYF	TGTGCCAGCAGTTACGGTGACGGGAGGAGGGAGACCCAGTACTTC
-	TRBD1	TRBV3-1/TRBV3-2	TRBJ1-5	CASSQGQGHQPQHF	TGTGCCAGCAGCCAAGGACAGGGCCATCAGCCCCAGCATTTT
-	-	TRBV6-6	TRBJ2-3	CASSYSGRGKADTQYF	TGTGCCAGCAGTTACTCTGGGCGGGGAAAGGCAGATACGCAGTATTTT
-	-	TRBV29-1	TRBJ2-5	CSVEGTVGETQYF	TGCAGCGTTGAAGGGACGGTCGGAGAGACCCAGTACTTC
-	-	TRBV30	TRBJ1-2	CAWSVMGIGGYTF	TGTGCCTGGAGTGTAATGGGCATCGGGGGCTACACCTTC
-	TRBD1	TRBV2	TRBJ1-2	CASSGEPGGPRQYGYTF	TGTGCCAGCAGTGGCGAGCCAGGGGGCCCCCGCCAATATGGCTACACCTTC
once	TRBD1	TRBV19	TRBJ1-5	CASSYRGGQPQHF	TGTGCCAGTAGCTACAGGGGAGGACAGCCCCAGCATTTT
-	-	TRBV6-5	TRBJ1-2	CASSSPRGGYTF	TGTGCCAGCAGCTCCCCCAGGGGAGGCTACACCTTC
-	-	TRBV10-3	TRBJ1-1	CAISESWGNTEAFF	TGTGCCATCAGTGAGTCTTGGGGGAACACTGAAGCTTTCTTT
-	-	TRBV12-5	TRBJ1-5	CASGQGQLQPQHF	TGTGCTAGTGGCCAGGGACAATTACAGCCCCAGCATTTT
-	-	TRBV12-3/TRBV12-4	TRBJ1-2	CASSLGSYGYTF	TGTGCCAGCAGTTTGGGGTCCTATGGCTACACCTTC
-	TRBD2	TRBV19	TRBJ2-2	CASSISAGGTGELFF	TGTGCCAGTAGTATTTCCGCGGGAGGCACCGGGGAGCTGTTTTTT
-	-	TRBV2	TRBJ1-4	CASIGGTNEKLFF	TGTGCCAGCATCGGAGGTACTAATGAAAAACTGTTTTTT
-	-	TRBV5-1	TRBJ2-2	CASSTDIHNTGELFF	TGCGCCAGCAGCACGGACATACACAACACCGGGGAGCTGTTTTTT
-	-	TRBV30	TRBJ1-1	CAWSPPGHTTTEAFF	TGTGCCTGGAGTCCCCCGGGACACACAACGACTGAAGCTTTCTTT
-	-	TRBV11-3	TRBJ1-1	CASSEGGWGRDTEAFF	TGTGCCAGCAGCGAAGGGGGGTGGGGAAGGGACACTGAAGCTTTCTTT
-	TRBD1	TRBV27	TRBJ1-2	CASRPWDRTNYGYTF	TGTGCCAGCAGACCTTGGGACAGAACTAACTATGGCTACACCTTC
once	-	TRBV7-9	TRBJ1-4	CASSEGVITNEKLFF	TGTGCCAGCAGCGAAGGGGTAATAACTAATGAAAAACTGTTTTTT
-	TRBD1	TRBV6-2/TRBV6-3	TRBJ1-5	CASTPDRAPGRGQPQHF	TGTGCCAGCACCCCTGACAGGGCCCCAGGGCGGGGACAGCCCCAGCATTTT
-	TRBD1	TRBV2	TRBJ1-1	CASRFGQENTEAFF	TGTGCCAGCAGGTTTGGACAGGAGAACACTGAAGCTTTCTTT
-	-	TRBV5-6	TRBJ1-3	CASSLGRVSGNTIYF	TGTGCCAGCAGCTTGGGACGGGTCTCTGGAAACACCATATATTTT
-	-	TRBV6-5	TRBJ1-1	CASTLDGYTEAFF	TGTGCCAGCACCCTTGATGGTTACACTGAAGCTTTCTTT
-	-	TRBV12-5	TRBJ2-1	CASGLTNLMDEQFF	TGTGCTAGTGGTTTGACCAACCTTATGGATGAGCAGTTCTTC
-	-	TRBV3-1/TRBV3-2	TRBJ1-1	CASSQDRLNTEAFF	TGTGCCAGCAGCCAAGACAGATTGAACACTGAAGCTTTCTTT
-	-	TRBV2	TRBJ1-4	CASSEVRAESEKLFF	TGTGCCAGCAGTGAAGTGAGAGCGGAGAGTGAAAAACTGTTTTTT
-	TRBD1	TRBV19	TRBJ1-2	CASSAKYRGPNYGYTF	TGTGCCAGTAGTGCTAAATACAGGGGGCCTAACTATGGCTACACCTTC
once	-	TRBV6-5	TRBJ2-7	CASRPGPFLSYEQYF	TGTGCCAGCAGACCCGGGCCCTTCCTCTCCTACGAGCAGTACTTC
-	-	TRBV27	TRBJ1-4	CASSKRVGRTNEKLFF	TGTGCCAGCAGTAAGAGGGTAGGACGAACTAATGAAAAACTGTTTTTT
-	TRBD2	TRBV9	TRBJ2-6	CASSVGGTPGGGANVLTF	TGTGCCAGCAGCGTTGGGGGGACTCCGGGAGGTGGGGCCAACGTCCTGACTTTC
-	TRBD1	TRBV5-1	TRBJ1-5	CASSPGDRGQPQHF	TGCGCCAGCAGCCCAGGGGACAGAGGTCAGCCCCAGCATTTT
-	-	TRBV5-6	TRBJ1-5	CASSFDGGSQPQHF	TGTGCCAGCAGCTTCGACGGGGGTTCTCAGCCCCAGCATTTT